The sequence of this T cell receptor (beta chain) was determined in a study of blood T cell repertoires in COVID-19. The CDR3 extends over 14 amino acids. J gave up 6 bases and V 5 bases, and 6 bases lay outside the gene matches. Germline lookup yields CDR1 MNHEY and CDR2 SMNVEV (reference sequence). Profiling relied on immunoSEQ multiplex PCR, and the TCRdb table lists in-frame clones only, not all of them. The sample lists roughly 220,000 clones; about 86% were seen once. Participants were placed into cohorts based on the clinical history they reported. Sequenced sample: PBMCs or T cells enriched from blood (not recorded which). The sequence was collected from a woman aged 40-49 years with acute COVID-19. The V gene is TRBV27, the J gene TRBJ1-2, with 10 bases that match TRBD1. The CDR3 coding sequence is TGTGCCAGCAGTCTCCTAGGGACAGGGGATGGCTACACCTTC. This sequence encodes CASSLLGTGDGYTF.